The 12 T cell receptor beta chains given below trace back to one sample, sequenced in a study of identical twins. TCRdb itself ran the 5' RACE reads through MiXCR, one entry per CDR3 protein. The data contain 1.5 million or so distinct CDR3 sequences, about 31% of them singletons. Input material: cord blood. Receptor source: a newborn girl in good health.

The chain couples TRBV27 to TRBJ2-1; D might be TRBD2 (6 bases). The germline CDR1 and CDR2 sequences are MNHEY and SMNVEV (reference sequence). This CDR3 has 17 amino acids. Deletions cut 2 bases from V and 4 bases from J, with 18 bases between. CDR3: CASSLMVRAGGYNEQFF. CDR3 in DNA: TGTGCCAGCAGTTTAATGGTTCGGGCCGGGGGATACAATGAGCAGTTCTTC.

The genes are TRBV25-1 and TRBJ1-1; D is perhaps TRBD1 (6 bases). This CDR3 is built from 15 residues. Looked up from germline, CDR1 is MGHDK and CDR2 is SYGVNS. V lost 1 base and J 0 bases, leaving 9 bases between the germline ends. CDR3 nucleotide sequence: TGTGCCAGCAGTGAATTAGACAGGTTGAACACTGAAGCTTTCTTT. Translated, it gives CASSELDRLNTEAFF.

The chain joins TRBV20-1 to TRBJ2-3, with unresolved D. Trimming pared 2 bases from V and 5 bases from J, leaving 14 bases between. Germline V gene data show CDR1 as DFQATT and CDR2 as SNEGSKA (reference sequence). The CDR3 spans 14 residues. This chain's CDR3 is CSARWLGTIDTQYF. The CDR3 DNA follows: TGCAGTGCTAGATGGCTAGGAACCATAGATACGCAGTATTTT.

V is TRBV9 and J is TRBJ2-1; 13 positions match TRBD2. V lost 7 bases and J lost 5; bases outside the gene matches: 6. The CDR3 has 15 residues. Germline CDR1 SGDLS, CDR2 YYNGEE. CDR3 sequence reads: CASGGLAGVNNEQFF. CDR3 DNA: TGTGCCAGCGGCGGACTAGCGGGGGTGAACAATGAGCAGTTCTTC.

The chain combines TRBV30 with TRBJ1-5; D is uncertain. CDR1 and CDR2 from the germline V gene are GTSNPN and SVGIG (reference sequence). There are 12 residues in the CDR3. The germline V and J ends were trimmed by 0 bases and 3 bases, with 3 bases remaining between them. The CDR3 spells CAWSVNNQPQHF. CDR3 nucleotide sequence: TGTGCCTGGAGTGTAAACAATCAGCCCCAGCATTTT.

The chain carries TRBV20-1 and TRBJ2-7, with 8 nucleotides matching TRBD1. Looked up from germline, CDR1 is DFQATT and CDR2 is SNEGSKA (reference sequence). The CDR3 covers 20 residues. V lost 6 bases to trimming and J lost 3 bases; unmatched junction nucleotides: 28. CDR3 DNA sequence: TGCAGTGCCGATTCCCTTTGCTGTCCCTACGGACAGGGTTATATCTACGAGCAGTACTTC. This codes for CSADSLCCPYGQGYIYEQYF.

The V call is TRBV7-9, the J call TRBJ2-7, with TRBD2 identical over 7 bases. Per germline, CDR1 SEHNR and CDR2 FQNEAQ (reference sequence). The length of the CDR3 is 14 residues. V gave up 6 bases and J gave up 3 bases; unmatched junction bases: 8. In DNA form, the CDR3 reads TGTGCCAGCAGTCAAAGCGGGACCTACTACGAGCAGTACTTC. Translating gives CASSQSGTYYEQYF. Full variable domain (outside the CDR3, taken from reference TRBV7-9 and TRBJ2-7): DTGVSQNPRHKITKRGQNVTFRCDPISEHNRLYWYRQTLGQGPEFLTYFQNEAQLEKSRLLSDRFSAERPKGSFSTLEIQRTEQGDSAMYLCASSQSGTYYEQYFGPGTRLTVT.

CDR3 loop: CSARLGGSGGEKLFF. The CDR3 DNA follows: TGCAGTGCTAGGCTGGGCGGGTCTGGAGGTGAAAAACTGTTTTTT. This chain links TRBV20-1 with TRBJ1-4, with D unresolved. V was pared by 3 bases and J by 7 bases, with 18 bases between. The CDR3 runs to 15 residues. The V gene's germline CDR1 is DFQATT and CDR2 SNEGSKA (reference sequence).

This rearrangement joins TRBV9 to TRBJ1-4, with 8 bases lining up with TRBD1. CDR1 is SGDLS and CDR2 is YYNGEE in the germline V gene. There are 17 residues in the CDR3. J gave up 1 base and V 0 bases, and 5 bases lay outside the gene matches. The CDR3 region has the DNA TGTGCCAGCAGCGTAGGGGTGACAGGGGTAACTAATGAAAAACTGTTTTTT. Translation: CASSVGVTGVTNEKLFF.

The chain has TRBV4-1 and TRBJ2-3; 14 bases line up with TRBD2. With V trimmed by 1 base and J by 0 bases, 9 bases remained unmatched. CDR3 size: 20 residues. Per germline, CDR1 MGHRA and CDR2 YSYEKL. Written as DNA, the CDR3 is TGCGCCAGCAGCCAAGTCACGACTAGCGGGAGGGCCCCTAGCACAGATACGCAGTATTTT. Protein product: CASSQVTTSGRAPSTDTQYF.

The chain recombines TRBV20-1 with TRBJ2-3; 12 positions match TRBD2. The trim removed 4 bases at V and 4 bases at J, leaving 3 bases unmatched. The CDR3 loop spans 14 amino acids. Germline CDR1 reads DFQATT; CDR2 reads SNEGSKA (reference sequence). CDR3 DNA sequence: TGCAGTGCTATCGGGACTAGCGGGTCAGATACGCAGTATTTT. It encodes CSAIGTSGSDTQYF.

The chain couples TRBV2 to TRBJ2-7; the match to TRBD1 covers 11 bases. The V and J ends lost 2 bases and 5 bases, in that order; junction bases with no gene match: 2. CDR1 is SNHLY and CDR2 is FYNNEI in the germline V gene. The CDR3 sequence is 14 residues long. CDR3 in amino acids: CASSERTGGNEQYF. The CDR3 coding sequence is TGTGCCAGCAGTGAACGGACAGGGGGCAACGAGCAGTACTTC.